This T cell receptor (beta chain) was identified during a study of blood T cell repertoires in COVID-19. Across the whole study: Sample material is recorded as cDNA or gDNA derived from T cells, B-cell-depleted T cells, or PBMCs.

Germline V CDR1 and CDR2: WNHNN, SYGVQD (reference sequence). Trimming shortened V by 6 bases and J by 3 bases, and 15 bases separated the two germline ends. This CDR3 spans 14 amino acids. Using immunoSEQ multiplex PCR, the repertoire was profiled, and TCRdb retains in-frame clones only, with some absent. The sample has around 190,000 clones, more than 85% seen once. The TCR comes from a young man with acute or convalescent COVID-19. Sequencing was performed on peripheral blood. The chain recombines TRBV10-1 with TRBJ2-7, with TRBD2 as a possible D gene (6 bases). The CDR3 sequence is CASSPTREVYEQYF. CDR3 DNA sequence: TGCGCCAGCAGCCCGACTAGGGAGGTCTACGAGCAGTACTTC.